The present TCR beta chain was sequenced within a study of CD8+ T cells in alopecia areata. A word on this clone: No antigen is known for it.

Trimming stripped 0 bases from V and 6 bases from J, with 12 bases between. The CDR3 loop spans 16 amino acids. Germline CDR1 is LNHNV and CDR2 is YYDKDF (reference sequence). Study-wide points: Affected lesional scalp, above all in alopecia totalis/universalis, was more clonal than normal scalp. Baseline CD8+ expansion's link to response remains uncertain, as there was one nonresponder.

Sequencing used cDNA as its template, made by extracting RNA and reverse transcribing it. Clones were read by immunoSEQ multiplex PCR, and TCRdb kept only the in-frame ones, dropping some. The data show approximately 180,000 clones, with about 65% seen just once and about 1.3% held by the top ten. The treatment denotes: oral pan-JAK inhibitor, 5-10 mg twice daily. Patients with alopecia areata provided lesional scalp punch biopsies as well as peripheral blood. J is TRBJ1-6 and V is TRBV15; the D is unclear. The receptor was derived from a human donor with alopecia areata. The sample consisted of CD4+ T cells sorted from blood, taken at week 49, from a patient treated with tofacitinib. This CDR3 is CATSRDTYSSNSPLHF. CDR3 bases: TGTGCCACCAGCAGAGATACGTACAGTAGTAATTCACCCCTCCACTTT.